This TCR beta chain originates from a study of blood T cell repertoires in COVID-19. Whole-study context: The origin of the acute and convalescent COVID-19 samples was the United States, Italy and Spain. T cells, B-cell-depleted T cells, or PBMCs provided the cDNA or gDNA that served as material.

Germline CDR1 and CDR2: SGHRS and YFSETQ. This CDR3 region has 16 residues. The V and J ends lost 2 bases and 4 bases, in that order; junction bases with no gene match: 10. In the source study's methods: Nucleated cell number was recorded as an estimate derived from reference gene primer amplification. Clones were read by immunoSEQ multiplex PCR, and TCRdb kept only the in-frame ones, dropping some. V, J and clone size are taken as reported in that table, and D and trimming were inferred from the DNA itself. This sample yields over 120,000 clones, of which approximately 89% are seen a single time; approximately 1.5% belongs to the top ten.

The origin of this receptor is a woman in her 50s with acute or convalescent COVID-19. The material sequenced was peripheral blood. V usage is TRBV5-1 and J usage is TRBJ2-7; 9 bases are shared with TRBD1. Written as DNA, the CDR3 is TGCGCCAGCAGCTTTGGAGGGACAGGGATCGGTTACGAGCAGTACTTC. Translation: CASSFGGTGIGYEQYF.